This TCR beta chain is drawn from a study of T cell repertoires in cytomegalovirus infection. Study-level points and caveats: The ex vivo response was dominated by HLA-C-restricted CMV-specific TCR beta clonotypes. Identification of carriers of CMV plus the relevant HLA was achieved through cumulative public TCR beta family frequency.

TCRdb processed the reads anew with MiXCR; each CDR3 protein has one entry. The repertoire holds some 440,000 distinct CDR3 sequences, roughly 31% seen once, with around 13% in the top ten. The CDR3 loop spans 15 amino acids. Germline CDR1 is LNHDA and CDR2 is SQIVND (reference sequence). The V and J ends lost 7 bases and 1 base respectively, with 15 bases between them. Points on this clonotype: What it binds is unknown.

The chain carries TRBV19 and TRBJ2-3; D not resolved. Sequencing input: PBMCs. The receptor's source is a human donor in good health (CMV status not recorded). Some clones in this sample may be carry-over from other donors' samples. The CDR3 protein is CASTSSLVRTDTQYF. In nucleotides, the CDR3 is TGTGCCAGTACCTCCAGTTTGGTTCGCACAGATACGCAGTATTTT.